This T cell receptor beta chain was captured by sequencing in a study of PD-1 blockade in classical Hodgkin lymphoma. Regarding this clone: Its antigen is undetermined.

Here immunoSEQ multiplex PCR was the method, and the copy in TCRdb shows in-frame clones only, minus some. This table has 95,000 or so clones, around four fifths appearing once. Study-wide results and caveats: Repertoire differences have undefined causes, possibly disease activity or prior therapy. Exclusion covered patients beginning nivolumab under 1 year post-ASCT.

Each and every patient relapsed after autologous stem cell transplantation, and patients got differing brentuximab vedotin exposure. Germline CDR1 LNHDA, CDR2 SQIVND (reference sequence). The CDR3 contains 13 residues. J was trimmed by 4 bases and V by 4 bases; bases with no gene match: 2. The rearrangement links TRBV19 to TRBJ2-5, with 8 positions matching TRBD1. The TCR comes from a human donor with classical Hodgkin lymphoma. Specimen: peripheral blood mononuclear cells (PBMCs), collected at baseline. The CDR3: CASSRTGLETQYF. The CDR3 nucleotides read TGTGCCAGTAGTAGGACAGGGCTAGAGACCCAGTACTTC.